The T cell receptor (beta chain) under discussion was sequenced for a study of blood T cell repertoires in COVID-19. Study-wide background: COVID-19 samples from acute and convalescent phases originated in the United States, Italy and Spain. T cells, B-cell-depleted T cells, or PBMCs provided the cDNA or gDNA that served as material.

In the source study's methods: Using reference gene primer amplification, nucleated cell counts were estimated. Assay used: immunoSEQ multiplex PCR; TCRdb lists only in-frame clones, some missing. For V, J and clone size, that table is used; D and trimming come from the DNA. The data hold about 110,000 clones, with around 64% observed a single time. This CDR3 spans 13 amino acids. Deletions cut 6 bases from V and 6 bases from J, with 9 bases between. From germline, CDR1 is MNHEY and CDR2 SVGAGI. Input material: peripheral blood. The sequence was obtained from a woman between 40 and 55 years old with acute or convalescent COVID-19. The rearrangement uses TRBV6-5 and TRBJ1-6; a weak D match, TRBD1 (6 bases). As DNA, the CDR3 is TGTGCCAGCAGCGGACAGCCTAATTCACCCCTCCACTTT. Translated: CASSGQPNSPLHF.